The clone carrying this T cell receptor beta chain appeared a few times. Antigen: not known. This CDR3 is 15 amino acids long. V lost 5 bases and J 0 bases, leaving 13 bases between the germline ends. CDR1 is MNHEY, CDR2 SVGEGT, per germline. Healthy individuals of Caucasian origin from Russia, aged about 6 to 90, served as donors. Primed by a sample-barcoded 5' primer and a J-beta primer mix, a second PCR proceeded for 7 to 11 cycles. TCRdb analysed the 5' RACE reads with MiXCR anew, one entry per CDR3 protein. The sample gives 590,000 or so distinct CDR3 sequences, approximately 30% of which show up once; 15% to 19% is in the top ten. This sample is drawn from a study of blood T cells in healthy people across ages. Overall study findings and caveats: The long-lived group displayed more naive CD4+ cells, plus higher diversity, than the aged donors did.

The material sequenced was blood. The TCR was taken from a woman aged 80 or older in good health. The V call is TRBV6-2 or TRBV6-3, the J call TRBJ1-1; TRBD1 might be the D (5 bases). The CDR3 here is CASSPRGTMNTEAFF. The DNA for the CDR3 is TGTGCCAGCAGTCCCCGAGGGACGATGAACACTGAAGCTTTCTTT.